Listed below are T cell receptor beta chains from one sample, sequenced in a study of blood T cell repertoires in COVID-19. The protocol was immunoSEQ multiplex PCR, while the TCRdb copy is restricted to in-frame clones and leaves out a portion. The data contain about 170,000 clones, almost 85% of them singletons. The sequenced sample consisted of peripheral blood. These receptor sequences come from a woman older than 75 with COVID-19, enrolled during active disease. Each CDR3 is given with its conserved first and last residue. D genes are given only for firm matches. Only some rows state a clone size, as once, few, many or a class for expanded clones.

>-|-|TRBV3-1/TRBV3-2|TRBJ1-6
CASSPQRLNRNSPLHF
TGTGCCAGCAGCCCCCAACGGTTAAATCGGAATTCACCCCTCCACTTT
>-|-|TRBV5-5|TRBJ1-1
CASSILQGQAEAFF
TGTGCCAGCAGCATCCTACAGGGTCAAGCTGAAGCTTTCTTT
>-|TRBD2|TRBV5-4|TRBJ2-1
CASSVGLAGTNEQFF
TGTGCCAGCAGCGTGGGACTAGCGGGGACCAATGAGCAGTTCTTC
>-|-|TRBV5-1|TRBJ2-5
CASSLRPRQETQYF
TGCGCCAGCAGCTTGCGTCCCAGACAAGAGACCCAGTACTTC
>few|-|TRBV2|TRBJ1-1
CASNTGTEAFF
TGTGCCAGTAATACAGGAACTGAAGCTTTCTTT
>-|TRBD1|TRBV5-1|TRBJ2-1
CASRPGTGDYNEQFF
TGCGCCAGCAGGCCCGGGACAGGGGATTACAATGAGCAGTTCTTC
>few|TRBD1|TRBV24-1|TRBJ2-7
CATSDPGTGGYEQYF
TGTGCCACCAGTGATCCCGGGACAGGGGGCTACGAGCAGTACTTC
>once|-|TRBV3-1/TRBV3-2|TRBJ2-2
CASSQDRQYTGELFF
TGTGCCAGCAGCCAAGATAGACAGTACACCGGGGAGCTGTTTTTT
>-|-|TRBV19|TRBJ1-1
CASTPLQGPVAFF
TGTGCCAGTACTCCCCTACAGGGCCCTGTTGCTTTCTTT
>-|-|TRBV6-2/TRBV6-3|TRBJ1-5
CASSSIAGIFGQPQHF
TGTGCCAGCAGTTCGATTGCAGGGATTTTTGGTCAGCCCCAGCATTTT
>-|TRBD1|TRBV5-4|TRBJ2-7
CASSQGTVPEQYF
TGTGCCAGCAGCCAGGGGACAGTCCCCGAGCAGTACTTC
>-|-|TRBV4-3|TRBJ1-2
CASSQEGEGYGGYTF
TGCGCCAGCAGCCAAGAAGGGGAAGGTTACGGTGGCTACACCTTC
>once|TRBD1|TRBV7-9|TRBJ1-3
CASASGGSGNTIYF
TGTGCCAGCGCCTCAGGGGGATCTGGAAACACCATATATTTT
>-|-|TRBV6-1|TRBJ1-5
CASSEARNQPQHF
TGTGCCAGCAGTGAAGCCCGGAATCAGCCCCAGCATTTT
>once|-|TRBV5-1|TRBJ1-2
CASSLEGYGYTF
TGCGCCAGCAGCTTAGAGGGCTATGGCTACACCTTC
>-|-|TRBV27|TRBJ1-5
CASSPRRGGRAPQHF
TGTGCCAGCAGTCCACGCCGAGGGGGGAGGGCACCCCAGCATTTT
>-|TRBD1|TRBV7-9|TRBJ1-5
CASSPFHRGSGPQHF
TGTGCCAGCAGCCCCTTTCACAGGGGATCCGGGCCCCAGCATTTT
>-|TRBD1|TRBV2|TRBJ2-7
CASRSDRGGEQYF
TGTGCCAGCAGATCGGACAGGGGAGGCGAGCAGTACTTC
>-|TRBD1|TRBV20-1|TRBJ1-5
CSASIRGLGDQPQHF
TGCAGTGCTAGTATCAGGGGGCTCGGCGATCAGCCCCAGCATTTT
>-|-|TRBV28|TRBJ2-5
CASSLTLGRGETQYF
TGTGCCAGCAGTTTAACGTTAGGGCGGGGAGAGACCCAGTACTTC
>-|TRBD1|TRBV27|TRBJ1-1
CASSFTGGARAFF
TGTGCCAGCAGTTTCACAGGGGGCGCGAGAGCTTTCTTT
>-|-|TRBV7-2|TRBJ2-7
CASSRAGGEQYF
TGTGCCAGCAGCCGGGCTGGGGGGGAGCAGTACTTC
>-|-|TRBV9|TRBJ2-5
CASSVRFGQETQYF
TGTGCCAGCAGCGTTAGGTTCGGGCAAGAGACCCAGTACTTC
>once|-|TRBV2|TRBJ1-2
CASSLTRENYGYTF
TGTGCCAGCAGTTTAACCCGGGAGAACTATGGCTACACCTTC
>-|-|TRBV12-5|TRBJ1-5
CASGLETGQPQHF
TGTGCTAGTGGTTTGGAAACAGGGCAGCCCCAGCATTTT
>-|-|TRBV6-6|TRBJ2-4
CASSYPGGGNIQYF
TGTGCCAGCAGTTACCCCGGGGGTGGGAACATTCAGTACTTC
>-|TRBD1|TRBV11-2|TRBJ2-5
CASSRPGTGTKETQYF
TGTGCCAGCAGCCGTCCCGGGACAGGGACGAAAGAGACCCAGTACTTC
>-|TRBD1|TRBV5-4|TRBJ2-7
CASSLGQGALGEQYF
TGTGCCAGCAGCTTGGGACAGGGGGCTTTGGGCGAGCAGTACTTC
>-|-|TRBV12-2|TRBJ2-2
CASRLAEGLAGGRNTGELFF
TGTGCAAGTCGCTTAGCGGAGGGACTAGCGGGAGGACGGAACACCGGGGAGCTGTTTTTT
>-|-|TRBV19|TRBJ1-5
CASSMRSGRRQPQHF
TGTGCCAGTAGTATGCGGTCAGGGAGGAGACAGCCCCAGCATTTT
>-|-|TRBV11-2|TRBJ2-6
CASRVGWGAGANVLTF
TGTGCCAGCAGGGTTGGATGGGGGGCTGGGGCCAACGTCCTGACTTTC
>-|-|TRBV5-8|TRBJ1-2
CASSFPVDYGYTF
TGTGCCAGCAGCTTCCCAGTCGACTATGGCTACACCTTC
>once|TRBD1|TRBV28|TRBJ2-7
CASTPGTGRYEQYF
TGTGCCAGCACCCCCGGGACAGGTCGGTACGAGCAGTACTTC
>-|-|TRBV27|TRBJ2-5
CASSLQPPGSPQETQYF
TGTGCCAGCAGTTTACAGCCCCCCGGGTCCCCCCAAGAGACCCAGTACTTC
>-|TRBD2|TRBV15|TRBJ2-1
CATSLVSGTNYNEQFF
TGTGCCACCAGCCTAGTCTCCGGGACTAACTACAATGAGCAGTTCTTC